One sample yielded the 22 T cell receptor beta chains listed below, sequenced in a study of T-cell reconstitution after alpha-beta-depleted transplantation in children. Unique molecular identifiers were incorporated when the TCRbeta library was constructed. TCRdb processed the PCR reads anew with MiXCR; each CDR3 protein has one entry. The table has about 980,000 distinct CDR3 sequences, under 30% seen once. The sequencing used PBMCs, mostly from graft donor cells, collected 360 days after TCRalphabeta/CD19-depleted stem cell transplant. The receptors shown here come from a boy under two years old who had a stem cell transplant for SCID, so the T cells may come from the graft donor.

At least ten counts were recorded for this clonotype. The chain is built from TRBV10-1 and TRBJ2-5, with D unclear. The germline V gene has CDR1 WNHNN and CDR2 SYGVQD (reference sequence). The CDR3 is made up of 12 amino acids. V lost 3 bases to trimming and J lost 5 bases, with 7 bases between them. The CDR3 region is CASSDLLETQYF. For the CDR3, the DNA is TGCGCCAGCAGTGATCTACTGGAGACCCAGTACTTC.

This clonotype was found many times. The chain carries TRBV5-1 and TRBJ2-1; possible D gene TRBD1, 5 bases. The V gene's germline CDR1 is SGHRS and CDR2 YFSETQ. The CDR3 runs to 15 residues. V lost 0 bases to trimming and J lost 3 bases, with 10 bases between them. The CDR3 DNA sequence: TGCGCCAGCAGCTTGGCTACAGGCTACTACAATGAGCAGTTCTTC. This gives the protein CASSLATGYYNEQFF.

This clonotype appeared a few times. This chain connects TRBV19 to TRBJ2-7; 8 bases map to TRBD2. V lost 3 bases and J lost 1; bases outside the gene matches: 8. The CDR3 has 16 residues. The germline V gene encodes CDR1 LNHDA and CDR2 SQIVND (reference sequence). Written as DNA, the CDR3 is TGTGCCAGTAGTATTACTAGCGGTTATATTTCCTACGAGCAGTACTTC. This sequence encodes CASSITSGYISYEQYF. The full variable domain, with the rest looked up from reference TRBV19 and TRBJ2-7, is DGGITQSPKYLFRKEGQNVTLSCEQNLNHDAMYWYRQDPGQGLRLIYYSQIVNDFQKGDIAEGYSVSREKKESFPLTVTSAQKNPTAFYLCASSITSGYISYEQYFGPGTRLTVT.

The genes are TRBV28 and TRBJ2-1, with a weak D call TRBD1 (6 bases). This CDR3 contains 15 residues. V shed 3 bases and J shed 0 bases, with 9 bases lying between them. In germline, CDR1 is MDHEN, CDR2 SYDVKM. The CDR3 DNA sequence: TGTGCCAGCAGTTTCGGACAGTTCTCCTACAATGAGCAGTTCTTC. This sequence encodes CASSFGQFSYNEQFF.

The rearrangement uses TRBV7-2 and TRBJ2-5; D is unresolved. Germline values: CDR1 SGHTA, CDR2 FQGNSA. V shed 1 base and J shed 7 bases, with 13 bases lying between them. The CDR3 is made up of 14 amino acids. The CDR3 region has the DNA TGTGCCAGCAGCTTAGACGTCAGGATAACGACCCAGTACTTC. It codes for CASSLDVRITTQYF.

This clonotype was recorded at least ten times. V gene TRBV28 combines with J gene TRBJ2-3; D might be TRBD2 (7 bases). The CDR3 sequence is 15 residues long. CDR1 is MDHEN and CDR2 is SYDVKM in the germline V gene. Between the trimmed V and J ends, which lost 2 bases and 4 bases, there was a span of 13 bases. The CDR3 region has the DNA TGTGCCAGCAGTTTAAATCGGGGGGCCCCAGATACGCAGTATTTT. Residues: CASSLNRGAPDTQYF.

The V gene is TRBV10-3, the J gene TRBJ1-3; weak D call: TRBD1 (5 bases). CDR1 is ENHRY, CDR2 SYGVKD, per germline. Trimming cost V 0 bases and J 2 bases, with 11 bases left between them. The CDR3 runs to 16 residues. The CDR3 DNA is TGTGCCATCAGTGAGTCAGGGGTGAGAACTGGAAACACCATATATTTT. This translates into CAISESGVRTGNTIYF.

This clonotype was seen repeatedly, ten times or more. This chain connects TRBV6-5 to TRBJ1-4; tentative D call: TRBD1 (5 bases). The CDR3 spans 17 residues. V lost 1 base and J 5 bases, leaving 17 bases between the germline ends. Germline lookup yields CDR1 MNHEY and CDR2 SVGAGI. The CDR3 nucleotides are TGTGCCAGCAGTTACTGGGGACCCACAGGCCCCAATGAAAAACTGTTTTTT. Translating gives CASSYWGPTGPNEKLFF.

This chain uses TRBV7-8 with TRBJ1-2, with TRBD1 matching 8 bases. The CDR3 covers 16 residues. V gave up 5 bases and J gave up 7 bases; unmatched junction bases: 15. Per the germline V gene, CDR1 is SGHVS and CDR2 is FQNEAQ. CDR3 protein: CASSPEGDRGEGGYTF. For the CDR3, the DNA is TGTGCCAGCAGCCCCGAGGGCGACAGGGGAGAGGGTGGCTACACCTTC. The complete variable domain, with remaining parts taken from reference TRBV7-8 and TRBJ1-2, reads GAGVSQSPRYKVAKRGQDVALRCDPISGHVSLFWYQQALGQGPEFLTYFQNEAQLDKSGLPSDRFFAERPEGSVSTLKIQRTQQEDSAVYLCASSPEGDRGEGGYTFGSGTRLTVV.

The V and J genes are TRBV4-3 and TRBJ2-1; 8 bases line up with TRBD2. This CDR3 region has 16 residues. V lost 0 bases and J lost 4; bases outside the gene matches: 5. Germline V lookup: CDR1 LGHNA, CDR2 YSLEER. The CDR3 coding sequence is TGCGCCAGCAGCCAAGAGAGCGGGGGCGGGTACAATGAGCAGTTCTTC. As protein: CASSQESGGGYNEQFF.

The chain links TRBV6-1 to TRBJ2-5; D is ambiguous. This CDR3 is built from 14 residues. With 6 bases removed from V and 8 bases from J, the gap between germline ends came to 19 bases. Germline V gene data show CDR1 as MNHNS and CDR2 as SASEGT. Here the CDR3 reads CASSHANVLDTQYF. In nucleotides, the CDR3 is TGTGCCAGCAGCCACGCCAATGTCCTGGACACCCAGTACTTC.

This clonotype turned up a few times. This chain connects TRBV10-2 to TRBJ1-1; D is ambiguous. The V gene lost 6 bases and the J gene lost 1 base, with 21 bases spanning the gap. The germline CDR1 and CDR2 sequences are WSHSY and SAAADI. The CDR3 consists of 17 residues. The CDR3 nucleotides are TGCGCCAGCAGCCCCCGCCGGTCGTCCCTCCCGAACACTGAAGCTTTCTTT. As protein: CASSPRRSSLPNTEAFF.

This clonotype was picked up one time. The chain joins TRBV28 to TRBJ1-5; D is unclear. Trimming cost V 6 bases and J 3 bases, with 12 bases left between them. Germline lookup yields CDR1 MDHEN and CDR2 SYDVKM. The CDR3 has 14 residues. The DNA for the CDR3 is TGTGCCAGCAGACATAGGGTTTTCAATCAGCCCCAGCATTTT. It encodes CASRHRVFNQPQHF.

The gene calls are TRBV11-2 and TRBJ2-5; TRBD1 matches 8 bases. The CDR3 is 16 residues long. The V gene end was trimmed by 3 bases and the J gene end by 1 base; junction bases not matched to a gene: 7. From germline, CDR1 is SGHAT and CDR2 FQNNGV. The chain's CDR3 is CASSLRPRGPQETQYF. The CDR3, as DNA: TGTGCCAGCAGCTTGCGCCCCAGGGGGCCCCAAGAGACCCAGTACTTC.

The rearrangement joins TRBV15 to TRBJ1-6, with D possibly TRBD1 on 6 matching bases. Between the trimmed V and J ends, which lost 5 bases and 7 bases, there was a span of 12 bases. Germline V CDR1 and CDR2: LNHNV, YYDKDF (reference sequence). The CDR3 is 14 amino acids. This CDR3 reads CATSGRDTNSPLHF. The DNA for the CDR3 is TGTGCCACCAGCGGCCGGGACACCAATTCACCCCTCCACTTT. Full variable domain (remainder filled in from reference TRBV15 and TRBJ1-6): DAMVIQNPRYQVTQFGKPVTLSCSQTLNHNVMYWYQQKSSQAPKLLFHYYDKDFNNEADTPDNFQSRRPNTSFCFLDIRSPGLGDTAMYLCATSGRDTNSPLHFGNGTRLTVT.

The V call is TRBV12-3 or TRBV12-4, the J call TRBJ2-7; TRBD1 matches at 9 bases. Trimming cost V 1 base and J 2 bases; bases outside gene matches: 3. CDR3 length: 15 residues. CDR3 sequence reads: CASSLGQGGAYEQYF. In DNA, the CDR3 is TGTGCCAGCAGTTTAGGACAGGGGGGCGCCTACGAGCAGTACTTC.

The DNA of the CDR3 is TGCGCCAGCGGACTAGCGGGGGCGAACACCGGGGAGCTGTTTTTT. Protein product: CASGLAGANTGELFF. J is TRBJ2-2 and V is TRBV5-1; 13 bases line up with TRBD2. The CDR3 has 15 amino acids. The junction had 0 bases not matched to a gene; V was cut back by 7 bases and J by 0 bases. CDR1 is SGHRS, CDR2 YFSETQ, per germline.

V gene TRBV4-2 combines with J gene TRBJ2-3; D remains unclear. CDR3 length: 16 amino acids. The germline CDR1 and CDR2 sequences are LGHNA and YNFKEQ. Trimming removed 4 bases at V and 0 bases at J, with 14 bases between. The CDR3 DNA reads TGTGCCAGCAGCCCACTCAATCCAGGAAGCACAGATACGCAGTATTTT. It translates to CASSPLNPGSTDTQYF.

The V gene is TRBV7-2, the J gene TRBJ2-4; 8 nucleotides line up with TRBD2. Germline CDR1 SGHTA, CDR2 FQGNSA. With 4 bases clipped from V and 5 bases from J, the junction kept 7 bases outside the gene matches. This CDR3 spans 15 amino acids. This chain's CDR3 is CASSYYGTRENIQYF. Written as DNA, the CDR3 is TGTGCCAGCAGCTACTACGGGACTAGAGAAAACATTCAGTACTTC.

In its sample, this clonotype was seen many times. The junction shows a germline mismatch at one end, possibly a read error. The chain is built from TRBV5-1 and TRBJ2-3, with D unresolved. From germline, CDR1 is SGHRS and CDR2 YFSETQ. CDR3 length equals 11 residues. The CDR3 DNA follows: TGTGCCAGCAGTTTTGCAGATACGCAGTATTTT. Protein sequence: CASSFADTQYF.

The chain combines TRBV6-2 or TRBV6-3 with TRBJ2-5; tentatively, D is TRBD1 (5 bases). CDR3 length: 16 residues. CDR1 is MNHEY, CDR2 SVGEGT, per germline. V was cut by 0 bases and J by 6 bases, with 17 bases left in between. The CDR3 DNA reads TGTGCCAGCAGTTACTCGAAAGACAGTGGGTTAAAGACCCAGTACTTC. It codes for CASSYSKDSGLKTQYF.

The CDR3 bases are TGTGCCAGCAGTCGGACCGCCCAGGGGGATACGCAGTATTTT. Translation: CASSRTAQGDTQYF. This chain links TRBV12-3 or TRBV12-4 with TRBJ2-3; D is perhaps TRBD1 (6 bases). This CDR3 has 14 residues. V shed 5 bases and J shed 6 bases, with 15 bases lying between them.